The TCR beta chain under discussion was sequenced for a study of T cells in women clearing cervical HPV infection. According to its frequency, this clone is medium-sized (0.01 to 0.1%). The read terminates 3 residues ahead of where the CDR3 ends, so the germline J gene completes it. The method was immunoSEQ multiplex PCR; TCRdb's version includes in-frame clones alone and lacks a portion of them. Its clone listing holds 25,000 to 35,000 clones. Germline assignment: CDR1 SNHLY and CDR2 FYNNEI. This CDR3 spans 14 amino acids. The rearrangement links TRBV2 to TRBJ2-4, with 12 bases matching TRBD2. The receptor was derived from a woman between 18 and 75 years old with a cervical HPV16 infection that either progressed to CIN3+ or cleared (not recorded which). Sequencing input: blood buffy coat. Incomplete CDR3 DNA: TGTGCCGCCAGTGAGCGGGGACTAGCGGGTCGT. Its protein product is CAASERGLAGR. The whole CDR3 reads CAASERGLAGRQYF.